The sequence of this TCR beta chain was determined in a study of blood T cell repertoires in COVID-19. Under the authors' procedure: Quantification of nucleated cells was approximated via reference gene primer amplification. Sequenced by immunoSEQ multiplex PCR; TCRdb stores in-frame clones only, minus some. That table furnishes V, J and clone size, whereas the DNA furnished D and trimming. Of about 190,000 clones in the sample, around nine tenths are singletons; the top ten hold 6.7%. Germline V gene sequence: CDR1 MNHEY, CDR2 SVGAGI. This CDR3 comprises 15 residues. V was clipped by 6 bases and J by 1 base, with 13 bases between them.

Material for sequencing was peripheral blood. The receptor comes from a middle-aged man with acute or convalescent COVID-19. The genes are TRBV6-5 and TRBJ1-5; D call uncertain. The CDR3 DNA reads TGTGCCAGCAGCGCCGGGGTCGGAAGCAATCAGCCCCAGCATTTT. Translating gives CASSAGVGSNQPQHF.